Only one count was recorded for the clone carrying this T cell receptor beta chain. Its antigen is unknown. Sequencing used immunoSEQ v3.0 at survey level. Profiled with immunoSEQ multiplex PCR; TCRdb holds only in-frame clones, not every one. The repertoire consists of 20,000 to 25,000 clones, with less than 85% occurring once and the leading ten covering 9% to 15%. The data stem from a study of long-term antiretroviral therapy in people with HIV. Study-level points and caveats: In HIV, the repertoires covered a tighter span of CDR3 lengths than in controls.

CDR3 length: 15 residues. Germline V gene sequence: CDR1 SGHTA, CDR2 FQGNSA. The germline V and J ends were trimmed by 5 bases and 1 base, with 12 bases remaining between them. Everyone in the study who had HIV was treated in the United States. The chain recombines TRBV7-2 with TRBJ2-1, with D perhaps matching TRBD2 (5 bases). The receptor was derived from a woman in her 40s with HIV. The specimen was unsorted PBMCs, collected less than 1.8 years before starting antiretroviral therapy. CDR3 sequence reads: CASSGRARSYNEQFF. In nucleotides, the CDR3 is TGTGCCAGCAGCGGGCGGGCGCGGTCCTACAATGAGCAGTTCTTC.